Shown below are 27 T cell receptor beta chains from a single sample sequenced in a study of T cell repertoires in cytomegalovirus infection. TCRdb recomputed calls from the reads with MiXCR, one row per CDR3 protein. The sample has 270,000 or so distinct CDR3 sequences; about 18% are singletons. Sequences were obtained from CD8+ T cells from PBMCs. The source is a human donor in good health (CMV status not recorded). Some clones in this sample may be carry-over from other donors' samples.

The sample holds many counts of this clonotype. The chain is built from TRBV2 and TRBJ2-3, with 10 bases matching TRBD2. The CDR3 is 16 amino acids. V shed 4 bases, J shed 0 bases, and the junction held 4 bases outside the gene matches. Germline V CDR1 and CDR2: SNHLY, FYNNEI. This chain's CDR3 is CASSVGTSASTDTQYF. The DNA for the CDR3 is TGTGCCAGCAGTGTCGGGACTAGCGCTAGCACAGATACGCAGTATTTT.

As to this clonotype: Germline and junction disagree at one end, which may indicate a read error. The chain uses TRBV9 and TRBJ1-1; the match to TRBD1 covers 7 bases. Germline V gene data show CDR1 as SGDLS and CDR2 as YYNGEE. The CDR3 runs 15 residues. The CDR3 DNA reads as TGTGCCAGCAGCAACCACAGGGGCCAAAACACTGAAGTTTTCTTT. Protein: CASSNHRGQNTEVFF.

The V and J genes are TRBV9 and TRBJ2-7, with a possible D match to TRBD2 (5 bases). Looked up from germline, CDR1 is SGDLS and CDR2 is YYNGEE. This CDR3 is built from 12 residues. The V and J ends lost 4 bases and 3 bases respectively, with 8 bases between them. The CDR3 protein is CASSKTSYEQYF. CDR3 nucleotides: TGTGCCAGCAGCAAAACTAGCTACGAGCAGTACTTC.

This clonotype was seen ten or more times. The genes are TRBV7-2 and TRBJ2-1; the D is unclear. V was shortened by 5 bases and J by 0 bases, with 14 bases between the two germline ends. This CDR3 region has 16 residues. The germline V gene has CDR1 SGHTA and CDR2 FQGNSA. The CDR3 DNA reads TGTGCCAGCAGCGCCGACTCCGGTAGCTCCTACAATGAGCAGTTCTTC. This sequence encodes CASSADSGSSYNEQFF. Filled out from reference TRBV7-2 and TRBJ2-1, the complete variable domain reads GAGVSQSPSNKVTEKGKDVELRCDPISGHTALYWYRQSLGQGLEFLIYFQGNSAPDKSGLPSDRFSAERTGGSVSTLTIQRTQQEDSAVYLCASSADSGSSYNEQFFGPGTRLTVL.

This clonotype occurred a few times. This chain joins TRBV27 and TRBJ2-3; D perhaps matches TRBD1 (5 bases). The V gene's germline CDR1 is MNHEY and CDR2 SMNVEV (reference sequence). V lost 4 bases, J lost 4 bases, and 27 bases lay in between. The CDR3 spans 19 residues. The CDR3 spells CASSSRWVAESRTPDTQYF. In DNA form, the CDR3 reads TGTGCCAGCAGTTCACGATGGGTCGCAGAGTCCCGGACACCAGATACGCAGTATTTT.

V and J are TRBV2 and TRBJ1-2, with D maybe TRBD1 (6 bases). From germline, CDR1 is SNHLY and CDR2 FYNNEI. Trimming pared 5 bases from V and 2 bases from J, leaving 15 bases between. The CDR3 is 15 residues long. The CDR3 sequence: CASSSPWTDNYGYTF. In nucleotides, the CDR3 is TGTGCCAGCAGTTCTCCCTGGACAGACAACTATGGCTACACCTTC.

The chain carries TRBV7-2 and TRBJ1-5; a possible D gene is TRBD1 (5 bases). The CDR3 runs 17 residues. Germline V gene data show CDR1 as SGHTA and CDR2 as FQGNSA. V was clipped by 0 bases and J by 0 bases, with 12 bases between them. The CDR3 loop is CASSLARLGVSNQPQHF. DNA of the CDR3: TGTGCCAGCAGCTTAGCGCGCCTGGGGGTTAGCAATCAGCCCCAGCATTTT.

This clonotype was recorded at least ten times. The J gene is TRBJ2-3, the V gene TRBV7-8, with a weak D call TRBD2 (6 bases). V was pared by 2 bases and J by 0 bases, with 15 bases between. The CDR3 has 17 residues. The germline V gene encodes CDR1 SGHVS and CDR2 FQNEAQ. The CDR3 loop reads CASSLIPGGYSTDTQYF. In DNA, the CDR3 is TGTGCCAGCAGCTTAATTCCCGGGGGTTATAGCACAGATACGCAGTATTTT.

The chain is built from TRBV28 and TRBJ2-5; TRBD1 agrees at 12 bases. Germline V gene lookup returns CDR1 MDHEN and CDR2 SYDVKM. The CDR3 is 17 residues long. J lost 3 bases, V lost 6 bases, and 11 bases had no gene match. The CDR3 spells CASRPGQGAPFEETQYF. CDR3 nucleotide sequence: TGTGCCAGCAGACCGGGACAGGGGGCTCCATTTGAAGAGACCCAGTACTTC.

The table lists this clonotype with many counts. The chain employs TRBV7-2 and TRBJ2-1; possibly TRBD2 for D (5 bases). This CDR3 contains 13 residues. Germline loops: CDR1 SGHTA, CDR2 FQGNSA. V lost 7 bases to trimming and J lost 2 bases, with 9 bases between them. CDR3 amino acids: CASISLAYNEQFF. Here the CDR3 DNA reads TGTGCCAGCATCTCACTAGCCTACAATGAGCAGTTCTTC.

This clonotype was seen at least ten times. CDR3 nucleotide sequence: TGTGCCAGCAGTTCCCAGCAGGGGTCTGGGGCCAACGTCCTGACTTTC. Translation: CASSSQQGSGANVLTF. This chain joins TRBV6-4 and TRBJ2-6, with a possible D match to TRBD1 (6 bases). V was pared by 5 bases and J by 1 base, with 12 bases between. The CDR3 has 16 residues. Germline-derived CDR1 and CDR2 are MRHNA and SNTAGT.

This clonotype was seen ten or more times. The chain carries TRBV7-9 and TRBJ2-7, with no clear D. This CDR3 comprises 17 residues. V shed 5 bases and J shed 3 bases, with 23 bases lying between them. The V gene's germline CDR1 is SEHNR and CDR2 FQNEAQ (reference sequence). The CDR3 is CASSPTDGYDRDYEQYF. In nucleotides, the CDR3 is TGTGCCAGCAGCCCTACGGACGGGTACGATAGAGACTACGAGCAGTACTTC.

The chain links TRBV20-1 to TRBJ2-3; D possibly matches TRBD1 or TRBD2 (5 bases each). The CDR3 has 14 residues. Trimming pared 6 bases from V and 5 bases from J, leaving 18 bases between. CDR1 DFQATT and CDR2 SNEGSKA come from the germline V gene (reference sequence). CDR3 sequence (DNA): TGCAGTGCCGAAGGGGACCCCATTGAAGATACGCAGTATTTT. This codes for CSAEGDPIEDTQYF.

The chain recombines TRBV19 with TRBJ1-6; a possible D gene is TRBD1 (6 bases). With 3 bases removed from V and 10 bases from J, the gap between germline ends came to 19 bases. This CDR3 spans 16 amino acids. Germline loops: CDR1 LNHDA, CDR2 SQIVND (reference sequence). CDR3 bases: TGTGCCAGTAGTATGCCCAGAACAGGGATAGGATCACCCCTCCACTTT. Protein: CASSMPRTGIGSPLHF.

This clonotype occurred a few times. The V gene is TRBV4-1, the J gene TRBJ2-1; tentative D call: TRBD2 (6 bases). Germline V gene data show CDR1 as MGHRA and CDR2 as YSYEKL. The CDR3 covers 17 residues. Trimming cost V 0 bases and J 0 bases, with 12 bases left between them. The CDR3 reads CASSQDGGSSSYNEQFF. As DNA, the CDR3 is TGCGCCAGCAGCCAAGATGGGGGGTCTAGCTCCTACAATGAGCAGTTCTTC.

The chain uses TRBV20-1 and TRBJ2-7; 7 bases align to TRBD2. Per germline, CDR1 DFQATT and CDR2 SNEGSKA (reference sequence). V lost 5 bases to trimming and J lost 1 base; unmatched junction nucleotides: 5. The CDR3 covers 13 residues. The CDR3 DNA sequence: TGCAGTGCTCTGAGCGGGGATTCCTACGAGCAGTACTTC. Translating gives CSALSGDSYEQYF.

The rearrangement joins TRBV12-3 or TRBV12-4 to TRBJ2-1, with D unclear. With 2 bases removed from V and 4 bases from J, the gap between germline ends came to 12 bases. CDR3 length: 15 amino acids. Written as DNA, the CDR3 is TGTGCCAGCAGTTTAAGCCTTACCGCTTACAATGAGCAGTTCTTC. Its protein product is CASSLSLTAYNEQFF.

This clonotype has ten or more counts. This rearrangement joins TRBV6-6 to TRBJ2-1, with 14 bases lining up with TRBD2. The CDR3 is 17 amino acids. From germline, CDR1 is MNHNY and CDR2 SVGAGI (reference sequence). The trim removed 0 bases at V and 7 bases at J, leaving 5 bases unmatched. This CDR3 reads CASSYSLTSGGGNEQFF. CDR3 sequence (DNA): TGTGCCAGCAGTTACTCCTTGACTAGCGGGGGGGGAAATGAGCAGTTCTTC.

The chain uses TRBV7-4 and TRBJ2-3; 7 nucleotides line up with TRBD2. The CDR3 is made up of 16 amino acids. The V segment lost 4 bases and the J segment 5 bases; nucleotides outside the gene matches: 12. From germline, CDR1 is SGHVT and CDR2 SQSDAQ. CDR3 residues: CASSSSGGWTIDTQYF. DNA of the CDR3: TGTGCCAGCAGCTCATCCGGGGGGTGGACGATAGATACGCAGTATTTT. Drawing the rest from reference TRBV7-4 and TRBJ2-3, the complete variable domain is GAGVSQSPRYKVAKRGRDVALRCDSISGHVTLYWYRQTLGQGSEVLTYSQSDAQRDKSGRPSGRFSAERPERSVSTLKIQRTEQGDSAVYLCASSSSGGWTIDTQYFGPGTRLTVL.

The table lists this clonotype with a few counts. V and J are TRBV10-3 and TRBJ2-2; 9 nucleotides line up with TRBD1. CDR1 and CDR2 (germline): ENHRY, SYGVKD. The CDR3 length is 14 residues. V lost 6 bases, J lost 4 bases, and 3 bases stayed unmatched. The CDR3 loop reads CAIRGQGGTGELFF. The CDR3 nucleotides are TGTGCCATCAGGGGACAGGGAGGCACCGGGGAGCTGTTTTTT.

At least ten counts were recorded for this clonotype. The chain combines TRBV7-6 with TRBJ2-3; 8 nucleotides line up with TRBD2. CDR1 is SGHVS and CDR2 is FNYEAQ in the germline V gene. The length of the CDR3 is 16 residues. The V and J ends lost 2 bases and 3 bases, in that order; junction bases with no gene match: 7. CDR3: CASSLRRGGSTDTQYF. The CDR3 DNA follows: TGTGCCAGCAGCTTACGTCGGGGGGGCTCAACAGATACGCAGTATTTT.

The sample holds a few counts of this clonotype. The chain joins TRBV4-1 to TRBJ2-7; 7 bases are shared with TRBD1. Per germline, CDR1 MGHRA and CDR2 YSYEKL. V shed 3 bases, J shed 2 bases, and the junction held 7 bases outside the gene matches. The CDR3 consists of 15 residues. CDR3 residues: CASSHPSTGTYEQYF. CDR3 nucleotide sequence: TGCGCCAGCAGCCATCCATCGACAGGGACCTACGAGCAGTACTTC.

This clonotype has only a few counts. This rearrangement joins TRBV5-6 to TRBJ2-1, with no clear D. There are 12 residues in the CDR3. In germline, CDR1 is SGHDT, CDR2 YYEEEE. With 3 bases removed from V and 9 bases from J, the gap between germline ends came to 10 bases. In nucleotides, the CDR3 is TGTGCCAGCAGCTCGAGGTGGATTGAGCAGTTCTTC. Protein product: CASSSRWIEQFF.

The V call is TRBV5-1, the J call TRBJ2-1; maybe TRBD2 (7 bases). CDR3 length: 19 residues. Germline loops: CDR1 SGHRS, CDR2 YFSETQ. V lost 1 base to trimming and J lost 0 bases, with 20 bases between them. CDR3 amino acids: CASSLLGAAGHSSYNEQFF. The CDR3 DNA sequence: TGCGCCAGCAGCTTGCTTGGTGCAGCGGGACACAGCTCCTACAATGAGCAGTTCTTC.

This chain links TRBV15 with TRBJ1-4; 7 bases agree with TRBD1. V shed 0 bases and J 14 bases; nucleotides not matched to a gene: 9. From germline, CDR1 is LNHNV and CDR2 YYDKDF (reference sequence). The CDR3 length is 14 residues. This CDR3 reads CATSRDSQPRGLFF. CDR3 bases: TGTGCCACCAGCAGAGATTCCCAACCCAGGGGGCTGTTTTTT.

Only a few counts were recorded for this clonotype. V and J are TRBV19 and TRBJ2-3; TRBD2 might be the D (5 bases). Trimming pared 0 bases from V and 3 bases from J, leaving 16 bases between. This CDR3 spans 17 amino acids. Germline CDR1 and CDR2: LNHDA and SQIVND (reference sequence). The CDR3: CASSIERVFGGTDTQYF. The CDR3 DNA follows: TGTGCCAGTAGTATAGAAAGGGTCTTCGGCGGGACAGATACGCAGTATTTT.

This clonotype was seen repeatedly, ten times or more. The CDR3 loop reads CASSLGTANIQYF. The DNA for the CDR3 is TGTGCCAGCAGTTTGGGGACAGCGAACATTCAGTACTTC. This chain joins TRBV12-3 or TRBV12-4 and TRBJ2-4; 7 bases match TRBD1. J lost 7 bases, V lost 3 bases, and 3 bases had no gene match. CDR3 size: 13 residues.